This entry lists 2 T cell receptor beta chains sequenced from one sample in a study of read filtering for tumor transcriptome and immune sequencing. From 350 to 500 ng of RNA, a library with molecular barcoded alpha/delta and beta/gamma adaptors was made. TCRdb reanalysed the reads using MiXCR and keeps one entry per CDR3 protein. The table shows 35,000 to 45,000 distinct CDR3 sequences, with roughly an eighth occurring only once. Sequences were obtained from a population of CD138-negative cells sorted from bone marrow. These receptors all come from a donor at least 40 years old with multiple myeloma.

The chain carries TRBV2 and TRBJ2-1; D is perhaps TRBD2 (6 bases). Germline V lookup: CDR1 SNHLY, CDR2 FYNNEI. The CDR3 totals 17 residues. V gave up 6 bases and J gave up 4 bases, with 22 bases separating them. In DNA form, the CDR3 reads TGTGCCAGCAGAGAGGGGCTGGCGGGGCGTTATTACAATGAGCAGTTCTTC. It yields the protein CASREGLAGRYYNEQFF.

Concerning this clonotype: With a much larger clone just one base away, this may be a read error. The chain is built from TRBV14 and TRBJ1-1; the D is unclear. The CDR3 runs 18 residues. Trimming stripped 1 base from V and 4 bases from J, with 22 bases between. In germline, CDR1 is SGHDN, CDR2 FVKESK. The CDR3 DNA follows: TGTGCCAGCAGCCAAGTGGGTTTTCAAGAGGGTCTGGGCACTGAAGCTTTCTTT. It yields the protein CASSQVGFQEGLGTEAFF.